These 32 T cell receptor beta chains came from one sample sequenced in a study of blood T cells in healthy people across ages. Then a second PCR, running roughly 7 to 12 cycles, was carried out with a sample-barcoded 5' primer and a J-beta primer mix. TCRdb independently ran MiXCR on the 5' RACE reads; one entry per CDR3 protein. Of about a million distinct CDR3 sequences listed, just over 50% are singletons. Sample: blood. The source is a woman aged 55-69 years in good health.

The chain is built from TRBV12-3 or TRBV12-4 and TRBJ2-5; 9 bases map to TRBD2. J gave up 11 bases and V 4 bases, and 14 bases lay outside the gene matches. The CDR3 covers 15 residues. The CDR3 loop reads CASSSPSGTLYGQYF. The DNA for the CDR3 is TGTGCCAGCAGTTCCCCTAGCGGGACCCTCTACGGGCAGTACTTC.

The chain couples TRBV30 to TRBJ2-3; 8 positions match TRBD2. Trimming cost V 4 bases and J 5 bases; bases outside gene matches: 5. The CDR3 has 13 residues. Germline assignment: CDR1 GTSNPN and CDR2 SVGIG (reference sequence). The CDR3 loop reads CAWNVAGLDTQYF. In DNA, the CDR3 is TGTGCCTGGAACGTAGCGGGACTAGATACGCAGTATTTT.

This clonotype was detected only a few times. The gene calls are TRBV6-1 and TRBJ2-5; 12 bases line up with TRBD2. This CDR3 is built from 17 residues. The germline V gene has CDR1 MNHNS and CDR2 SASEGT. With 8 bases clipped from V and 11 bases from J, the junction kept 21 bases outside the gene matches. The CDR3 protein is CASALTSTSGSYNEQYF. The CDR3 region has the DNA TGTGCCAGCGCCCTGACCTCGACTAGCGGGAGCTACAATGAGCAGTACTTC.

This clonotype was seen more than once but under ten times. This chain links TRBV18 with TRBJ2-5; D possibly uses TRBD1 or TRBD2 (6 bases each). V lost 3 bases and J 5 bases, leaving 13 bases between the germline ends. The germline V gene encodes CDR1 KGHSH and CDR2 LQKENI. This CDR3 contains 14 residues. The CDR3 loop is CASSPQGRRETQYF. The CDR3 DNA follows: TGTGCCAGCTCACCGCAGGGGAGGAGGGAGACCCAGTACTTC.

This clonotype appeared a few times. V is TRBV7-2 and J is TRBJ2-5; 12 positions agree with TRBD2. The J call may be faulty, since TRBJ2-7 better matches the DNA end. Germline V CDR1 and CDR2: SGHTA, FQGNSA. This CDR3 is 14 amino acids long. CDR3 bases: TGTGCCAGCAGCTTAGGGGGACTAGCGGGCGAGCAGTACTTC. It is translated as CASSLGGLAGEQYF.

This chain links TRBV25-1 with TRBJ2-1; D remains ambiguous. Germline CDR1 MGHDK, CDR2 SYGVNS. V was trimmed by 4 bases and J by 6 bases, leaving 16 bases between them. This CDR3 region has 15 residues. The CDR3 protein is CASSGPQGGRNEQFF. For the CDR3, the DNA is TGTGCCAGCAGTGGGCCCCAAGGTGGGCGCAATGAGCAGTTCTTC.

The chain has TRBV20-1 and TRBJ2-5; TRBD1 agrees at 7 bases. The end of the DNA aligns better with TRBJ2-4, so the J call may be wrong. The CDR3 contains 14 residues. Germline V lookup: CDR1 DFQATT, CDR2 SNEGSKA (reference sequence). CDR3 bases: TGCAGTGCTGACGACAGGGTGGCCCTAAACATTCAGTACTTC. This translates into CSADDRVALNIQYF.

The chain carries TRBV27 and TRBJ2-7; TRBD1 might be the D (6 bases). The V gene lost 3 bases and the J gene lost 4 bases, with 16 bases spanning the gap. CDR1 MNHEY and CDR2 SMNVEV come from the germline V gene (reference sequence). The length of the CDR3 is 15 residues. This CDR3 reads CASSLTHLGAYEQYF. CDR3 sequence (DNA): TGTGCCAGCAGTTTGACCCACCTGGGGGCTTACGAGCAGTACTTC.

V is TRBV20-1 and J is TRBJ2-1; 9 nucleotides agree with TRBD2. Looked up from germline, CDR1 is DFQATT and CDR2 is SNEGSKA (reference sequence). V lost 3 bases and J lost 8; bases outside the gene matches: 29. CDR3 size: 21 residues. This CDR3 is CSARAIPRDKIAGAAWDEQFF. CDR3 sequence (DNA): TGCAGTGCTAGGGCCATACCCCGGGACAAAATAGCGGGAGCGGCTTGGGATGAGCAGTTCTTC.

This clonotype was detected many times. V and J are TRBV5-1 and TRBJ2-7; tentative D call: TRBD2 (6 bases). V lost 0 bases and J 4 bases, leaving 20 bases between the germline ends. The germline V gene has CDR1 SGHRS and CDR2 YFSETQ. The CDR3 is 17 residues long. This CDR3 is CASSLGPTRSGVYEQYF. Written as DNA, the CDR3 is TGCGCCAGCAGCTTGGGGCCGACTAGAAGTGGGGTTTACGAGCAGTACTTC.

This clonotype has just a few counts. The chain uses TRBV20-1 and TRBJ2-7; D tentatively fits TRBD1 or TRBD2 (5 bases each). Trimming cost V 4 bases and J 2 bases, with 18 bases left between them. There are 15 residues in the CDR3. Germline V gene lookup returns CDR1 DFQATT and CDR2 SNEGSKA (reference sequence). CDR3 bases: TGCAGTGCTACCCCGAGGGGCCTTGTTACCTACGAGCAGTACTTC. This translates into CSATPRGLVTYEQYF.

This clonotype has just a few counts. The gene calls are TRBV20-1 and TRBJ2-5; D possibly corresponds to TRBD2 (5 bases). The J call may be wrong; the DNA end is better matched by TRBJ2-7. The CDR3 runs 13 residues. CDR1 DFQATT and CDR2 SNEGSKA come from the germline V gene (reference sequence). The CDR3 sequence is CSARDPGIREQYF. Here the CDR3 DNA reads TGCAGTGCTAGAGATCCGGGAATCCGCGAGCAGTACTTC.

The rearrangement links TRBV15 to TRBJ1-1; D is unclear. The V gene lost 0 bases and the J gene lost 4 bases, with 18 bases spanning the gap. CDR1 and CDR2 from the germline V gene are LNHNV and YYDKDF (reference sequence). The CDR3 covers 17 residues. The CDR3 region is CATSRDVGSEHGTEAFF. The CDR3 nucleotides read TGTGCCACCAGCAGAGACGTTGGCAGTGAGCATGGCACTGAAGCTTTCTTT.

In its sample, this clonotype was seen a few times. V is TRBV6-2 or TRBV6-3 and J is TRBJ2-7, with D hard to call. Trimming left V 2 bases short and J 6 bases short, with 2 bases between. The CDR3 totals 10 residues. Germline CDR1 and CDR2: MNHEY and SVGEGT. CDR3 sequence: CASSYGEQYF. Here the CDR3 DNA reads TGTGCCAGCAGTTACGGCGAGCAGTACTTC.

This chain joins TRBV7-9 and TRBJ2-1, with TRBD1 matching over 8 bases. J was trimmed by 3 bases and V by 5 bases; bases with no gene match: 6. Germline lookup yields CDR1 SEHNR and CDR2 FQNEAQ (reference sequence). There are 15 residues in the CDR3. This CDR3 reads CASSADRDYYNEQFF. CDR3 DNA: TGTGCCAGCAGCGCGGACAGGGATTACTACAATGAGCAGTTCTTC.

This clonotype was recorded a few times. CDR3 coding DNA: TGCGCCAGCAGCCAACCCCGACAGGGGCCTAATGAAAAACTGTTTTTT. Its translation: CASSQPRQGPNEKLFF. The chain employs TRBV4-1 and TRBJ1-4; 8 bases match TRBD1. Germline V lookup: CDR1 MGHRA, CDR2 YSYEKL. This CDR3 region has 16 residues. Trimming removed 2 bases from V and 3 bases from J; junction bases left unmatched: 5.

A few counts support this clonotype. The chain has TRBV11-2 and TRBJ2-1; D gene uncertain. V lost 5 bases to trimming and J lost 0 bases, with 14 bases between them. The CDR3 covers 16 residues. Germline V gives CDR1 SGHAT, CDR2 FQNNGV. The CDR3 nucleotides are TGTGCCAGCAGCCCCGGATCAGCCCTCTCCTACAATGAGCAGTTCTTC. This encodes CASSPGSALSYNEQFF.

V usage is TRBV10-3 and J usage is TRBJ2-7; perhaps TRBD1 as D (8 bases). The CDR3 runs 15 residues. From germline, CDR1 is ENHRY and CDR2 SYGVKD. Trimming removed 4 bases at V and 0 bases at J, with 13 bases between. CDR3 protein: CAISGTGRDSYEQYF. The CDR3 region has the DNA TGTGCCATCAGTGGGACAGGGAGGGACTCCTACGAGCAGTACTTC.

The chain has TRBV28 and TRBJ2-7; TRBD2 agrees at 8 bases. V dropped 10 bases and J dropped 5; count of bases not matched to a gene: 19. Per the germline V gene, CDR1 is MDHEN and CDR2 is SYDVKM. The CDR3 spans 16 residues. The CDR3 sequence is CATIGGSAGAEDEQYF. In DNA, the CDR3 is TGTGCCACCATTGGGGGATCAGCGGGAGCCGAGGACGAGCAGTACTTC.

The chain recombines TRBV28 with TRBJ2-5; D is undetermined. The J call is uncertain, as TRBJ2-7 better fits the DNA end. CDR3 length: 13 residues. The V gene's germline CDR1 is MDHEN and CDR2 SYDVKM. The CDR3 sequence: CASSSQTPGEQYF. The CDR3 coding sequence is TGTGCCAGCAGTTCTCAGACGCCGGGCGAGCAGTACTTC.

Notes on this clonotype: Its ends do not fully match the called genes, so a read error is possible. The rearrangement joins TRBV6-1 to TRBJ1-2, with 7 bases fitting TRBD1. CDR1 is MNHNS, CDR2 SASEGT, per germline. This CDR3 comprises 15 residues. The CDR3 loop is CASSNRGRSVNGHTF. The CDR3 bases are TGTGCCAGCAGTAACAGGGGAAGGAGTGTTAATGGCCACACCTTC.

The chain uses TRBV3-1 and TRBJ2-6, with a possible D match to TRBD2 (5 bases). Germline CDR1 is LGHDT and CDR2 is YNNKEL (reference sequence). CDR3 length equals 18 residues. The V gene lost 0 bases and the J gene lost 0 bases, with 12 bases spanning the gap. CDR3 protein: CASSQDRERNSGANVLTF. Written as DNA, the CDR3 is TGTGCCAGCAGCCAAGATCGTGAGCGGAACTCTGGGGCCAACGTCCTGACTTTC. The whole variable domain, filled in from reference TRBV3-1 and TRBJ2-6, reads DTAVSQTPKYLVTQMGNDKSIKCEQNLGHDTMYWYKQDSKKFLKIMFSYNNKELIINETVPNRFSPKSPDKAHLNLHINSLELGDSAVYFCASSQDRERNSGANVLTFGAGSRLTVL.

In its sample, this clonotype was seen a few times. The rearrangement links TRBV29-1 to TRBJ2-5; 14 bases match TRBD2. The CDR3 is 15 amino acids. CDR1 and CDR2 from the germline V gene are SQVTM and ANQGSEA. Trimming at V came to 6 bases and at J to 5 bases, leaving 8 bases not matched to a gene. Written as DNA, the CDR3 is TGCAGCGTCCTAGGGACTAGCGGGAGATCGGAGACCCAGTACTTC. Translating it yields CSVLGTSGRSETQYF.

For the CDR3, the DNA is TGTGCCAGCAGTTACTCTGGCAGGACAGGGGGCGCCCTGTGGAGTGGCTACACCTTC. Translating it yields CASSYSGRTGGALWSGYTF. J is TRBJ1-2 and V is TRBV6-5; 11 bases agree with TRBD1. Germline V lookup: CDR1 MNHEY, CDR2 SVGAGI. V shed 0 bases and J 7 bases; nucleotides not matched to a gene: 16. CDR3 length: 19 residues.

This chain links TRBV20-1 with TRBJ2-3; D is unresolved. The CDR3 has 13 amino acids. Trimming removed 3 bases from V and 1 base from J, with 8 bases in between. Per germline, CDR1 DFQATT and CDR2 SNEGSKA (reference sequence). DNA for the CDR3: TGCAGTGCTAGTACTCCCGGCACAGATACGCAGTATTTT. Amino acids: CSASTPGTDTQYF.

This chain joins TRBV18 and TRBJ2-5; D unclear. The CDR3 covers 13 residues. Germline loops: CDR1 KGHSH, CDR2 LQKENI. The V end was cut by 5 bases, the J end by 2 bases, with 9 bases between. The CDR3 DNA reads TGTGCCAGCTCAATAGCTACTCAAGAGACCCAGTACTTC. Its translation: CASSIATQETQYF.

The table lists this clonotype with a count of one. V is TRBV12-3 or TRBV12-4 and J is TRBJ2-5; 7 nucleotides agree with TRBD2. With 2 bases clipped from V and 2 bases from J, the junction kept 2 bases outside the gene matches. The CDR3 contains 14 residues. The CDR3 coding sequence is TGTGCCAGCAGTTTAATGGGGGGGCAAGAGACCCAGTACTTC. It yields the protein CASSLMGGQETQYF.

This clonotype was recorded at least ten times. The rearrangement links TRBV7-9 to TRBJ2-5, with TRBD2 matching 7 bases. There are 13 residues in the CDR3. Per germline, CDR1 SEHNR and CDR2 FQNEAQ (reference sequence). Trimming took 0 bases from V and 5 from J; bases not matched to a gene: 0. CDR3 loop: CASSLAAGETQYF. The DNA of the CDR3 is TGTGCCAGCAGCTTAGCAGCGGGGGAGACCCAGTACTTC.

The rearrangement links TRBV20-1 to TRBJ2-1, with TRBD2 identical over 8 bases. CDR1 is DFQATT, CDR2 SNEGSKA, per germline (reference sequence). The V segment lost 4 bases and the J segment 14 bases; nucleotides outside the gene matches: 16. This CDR3 contains 14 residues. The CDR3 protein is CSAIASGLDAAEFF. In DNA form, the CDR3 reads TGCAGTGCTATAGCTTCGGGACTAGACGCCGCAGAGTTCTTC.

This clonotype has ten or more counts. J is TRBJ1-1 and V is TRBV7-2; D remains ambiguous. The CDR3 has 13 amino acids. CDR1 and CDR2 (germline): SGHTA, FQGNSA. With 6 bases removed from V and 5 bases from J, the gap between germline ends came to 13 bases. The CDR3 sequence: CASSPLRRTEAFF. The DNA for the CDR3 is TGTGCCAGCAGTCCCCTTAGAAGGACTGAAGCTTTCTTT. The full variable domain, in which reference TRBV7-2 and TRBJ1-1 provide the parts outside the CDR3, is GAGVSQSPSNKVTEKGKDVELRCDPISGHTALYWYRQSLGQGLEFLIYFQGNSAPDKSGLPSDRFSAERTGGSVSTLTIQRTQQEDSAVYLCASSPLRRTEAFFGQGTRLTVV.

This chain joins TRBV3-1 and TRBJ2-7; D possibly corresponds to TRBD2 (6 bases). The V end was cut by 8 bases, the J end by 3 bases, with 14 bases between. The CDR3 length is 13 residues. Germline CDR1 is LGHDT and CDR2 is YNNKEL (reference sequence). CDR3 amino acids: CASGPGGDYEQYF. CDR3 nucleotide sequence: TGTGCCAGCGGACCCGGCGGGGACTACGAGCAGTACTTC.

This rearrangement joins TRBV20-1 to TRBJ2-4, with TRBD1 matching 8 bases. Germline trimming cut 6 bases from V and 0 bases from J; bases unmatched to any gene: 1. CDR3 length: 13 residues. Germline V gene data show CDR1 as DFQATT and CDR2 as SNEGSKA (reference sequence). The CDR3 DNA is TGCAGTGCAGACAGGGGAGCCAAAAACATTCAGTACTTC. This translates into CSADRGAKNIQYF.